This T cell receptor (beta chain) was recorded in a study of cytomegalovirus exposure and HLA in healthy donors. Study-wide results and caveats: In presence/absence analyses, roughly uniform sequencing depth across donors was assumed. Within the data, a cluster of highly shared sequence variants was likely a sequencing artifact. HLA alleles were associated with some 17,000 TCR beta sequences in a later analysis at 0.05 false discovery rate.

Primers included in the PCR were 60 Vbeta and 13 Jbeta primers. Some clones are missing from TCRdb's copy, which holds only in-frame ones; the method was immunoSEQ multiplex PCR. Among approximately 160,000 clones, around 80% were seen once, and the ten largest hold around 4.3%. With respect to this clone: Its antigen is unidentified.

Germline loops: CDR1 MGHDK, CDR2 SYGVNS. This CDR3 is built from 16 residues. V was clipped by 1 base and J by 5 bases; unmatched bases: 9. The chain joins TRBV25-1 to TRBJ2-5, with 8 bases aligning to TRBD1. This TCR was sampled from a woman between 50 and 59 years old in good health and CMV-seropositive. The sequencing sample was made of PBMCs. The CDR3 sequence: CASSEWGQGALETQYF. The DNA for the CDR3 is TGTGCCAGCAGTGAATGGGGCCAGGGGGCATTGGAGACCCAGTACTTC.